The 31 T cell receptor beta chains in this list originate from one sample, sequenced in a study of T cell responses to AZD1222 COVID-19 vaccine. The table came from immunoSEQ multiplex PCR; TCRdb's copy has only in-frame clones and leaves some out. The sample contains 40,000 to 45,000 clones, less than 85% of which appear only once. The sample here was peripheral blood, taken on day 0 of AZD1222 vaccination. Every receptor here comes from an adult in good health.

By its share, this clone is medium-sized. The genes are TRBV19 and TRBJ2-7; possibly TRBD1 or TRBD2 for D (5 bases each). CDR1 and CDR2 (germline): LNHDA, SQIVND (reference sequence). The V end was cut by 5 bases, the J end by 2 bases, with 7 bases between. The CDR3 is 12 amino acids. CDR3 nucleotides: TGTGCCAGTAGTGGGACGGCCTACGAGCAGTACTTC. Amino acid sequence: CASSGTAYEQYF.

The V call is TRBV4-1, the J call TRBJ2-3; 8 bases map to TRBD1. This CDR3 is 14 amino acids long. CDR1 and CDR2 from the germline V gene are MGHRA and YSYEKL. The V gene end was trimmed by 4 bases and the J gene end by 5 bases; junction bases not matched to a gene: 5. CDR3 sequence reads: CASSPGGAEDTQYF. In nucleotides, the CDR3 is TGCGCCAGCAGCCCAGGGGGCGCGGAAGATACGCAGTATTTT.

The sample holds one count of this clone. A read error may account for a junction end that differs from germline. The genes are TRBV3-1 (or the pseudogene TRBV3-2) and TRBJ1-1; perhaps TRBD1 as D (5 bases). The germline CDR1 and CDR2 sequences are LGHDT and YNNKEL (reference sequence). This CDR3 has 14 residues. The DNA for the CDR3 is TGTGCCAGCAGCCAAGCGGGACTGAAGACTGAAGCTTTCTTT. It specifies CASSQAGLKTEAFF.

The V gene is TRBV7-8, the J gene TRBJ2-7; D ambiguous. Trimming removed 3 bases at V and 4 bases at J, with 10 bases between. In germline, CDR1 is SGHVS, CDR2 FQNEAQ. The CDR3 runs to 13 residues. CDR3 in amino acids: CASSLSAAYEQYF. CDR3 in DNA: TGTGCCAGCAGCTTGTCCGCGGCATACGAGCAGTACTTC.

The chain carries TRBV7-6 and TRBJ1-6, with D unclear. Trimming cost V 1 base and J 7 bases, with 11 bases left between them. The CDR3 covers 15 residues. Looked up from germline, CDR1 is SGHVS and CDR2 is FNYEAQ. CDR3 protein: CASSLGGSLNSPLHF. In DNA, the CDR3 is TGTGCCAGCAGCTTAGGAGGGAGCCTAAATTCACCCCTCCACTTT.

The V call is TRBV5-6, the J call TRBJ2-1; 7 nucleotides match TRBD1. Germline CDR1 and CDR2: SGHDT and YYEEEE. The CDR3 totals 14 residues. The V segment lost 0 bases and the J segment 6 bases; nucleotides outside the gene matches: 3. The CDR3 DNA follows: TGTGCCAGCAGCTTGGGACAGGGCGGCAATGAGCAGTTCTTC. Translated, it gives CASSLGQGGNEQFF.

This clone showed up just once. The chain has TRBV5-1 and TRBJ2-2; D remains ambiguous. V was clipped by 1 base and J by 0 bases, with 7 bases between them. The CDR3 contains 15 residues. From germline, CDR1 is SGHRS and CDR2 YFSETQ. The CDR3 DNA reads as TGCGCCAGCAGCTTGACAGACACGAACACCGGGGAGCTGTTTTTT. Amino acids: CASSLTDTNTGELFF.

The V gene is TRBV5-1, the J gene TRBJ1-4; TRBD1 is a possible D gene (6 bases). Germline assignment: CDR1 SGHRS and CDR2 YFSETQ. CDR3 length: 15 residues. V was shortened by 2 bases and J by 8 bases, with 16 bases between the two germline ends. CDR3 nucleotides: TGCGCCAGCAGCTTCTTTGGGGGCTCCGGCGAAAAACTGTTTTTT. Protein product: CASSFFGGSGEKLFF.

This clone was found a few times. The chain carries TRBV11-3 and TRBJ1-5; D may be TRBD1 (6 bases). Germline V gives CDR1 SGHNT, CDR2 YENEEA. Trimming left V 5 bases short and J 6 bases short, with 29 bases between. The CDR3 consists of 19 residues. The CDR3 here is CASSTKDSPCRGTSQPQHF. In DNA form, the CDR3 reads TGTGCCAGCAGCACTAAGGACAGCCCGTGCAGGGGAACGTCTCAGCCCCAGCATTTT. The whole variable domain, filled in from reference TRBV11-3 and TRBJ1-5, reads EAGVVQSPRYKIIEKKQPVAFWCNPISGHNTLYWYLQNLGQGPELLIRYENEEAVDDSQLPKDRFSAERLKGVDSTLKIQPAELGDSAVYLCASSTKDSPCRGTSQPQHFGDGTRLSIL.

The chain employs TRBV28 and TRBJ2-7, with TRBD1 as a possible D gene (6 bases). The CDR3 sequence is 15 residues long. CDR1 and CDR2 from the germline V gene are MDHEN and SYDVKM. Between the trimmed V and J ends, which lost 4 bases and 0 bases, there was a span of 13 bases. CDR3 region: CASSSSDSNSYEQYF. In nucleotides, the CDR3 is TGTGCCAGCAGTTCCTCGGACAGTAACTCCTACGAGCAGTACTTC.

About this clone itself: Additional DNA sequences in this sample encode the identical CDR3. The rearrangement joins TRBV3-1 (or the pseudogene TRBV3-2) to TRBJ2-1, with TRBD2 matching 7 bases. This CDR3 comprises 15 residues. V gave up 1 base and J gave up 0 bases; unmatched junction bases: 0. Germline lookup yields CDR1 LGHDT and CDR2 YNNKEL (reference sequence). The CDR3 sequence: CASSQAGGSYNEQFF. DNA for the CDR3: TGTGCCAGCAGCCAAGCGGGGGGCTCCTACAATGAGCAGTTCTTC.

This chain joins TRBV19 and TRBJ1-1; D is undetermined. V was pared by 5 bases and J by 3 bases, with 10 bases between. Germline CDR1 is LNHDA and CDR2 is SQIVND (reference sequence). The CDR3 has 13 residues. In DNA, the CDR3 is TGTGCCAGTAGTCTTGGACTGGACACTGAAGCTTTCTTT. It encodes CASSLGLDTEAFF.

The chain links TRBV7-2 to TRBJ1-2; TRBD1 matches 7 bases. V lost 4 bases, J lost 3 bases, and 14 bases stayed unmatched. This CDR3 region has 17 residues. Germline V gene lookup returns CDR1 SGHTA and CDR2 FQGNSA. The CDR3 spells CASSSGGGIGPYYGYTF. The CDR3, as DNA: TGTGCCAGCAGCTCAGGGGGAGGGATTGGCCCCTACTATGGCTACACCTTC. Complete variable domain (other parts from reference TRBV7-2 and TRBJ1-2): GAGVSQSPSNKVTEKGKDVELRCDPISGHTALYWYRQSLGQGLEFLIYFQGNSAPDKSGLPSDRFSAERTGGSVSTLTIQRTQQEDSAVYLCASSSGGGIGPYYGYTFGSGTRLTVV.

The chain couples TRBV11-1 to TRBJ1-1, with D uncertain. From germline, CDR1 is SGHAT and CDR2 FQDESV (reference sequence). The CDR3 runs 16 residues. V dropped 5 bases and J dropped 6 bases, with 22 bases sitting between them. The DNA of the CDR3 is TGTGCCAGCAGCGGTGGGCCGGTAGCACTTCTCGCTGAAGCTTTCTTT. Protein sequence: CASSGGPVALLAEAFF. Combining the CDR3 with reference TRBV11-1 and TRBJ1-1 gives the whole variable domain EAEVAQSPRYKITEKSQAVAFWCDPISGHATLYWYRQILGQGPELLVQFQDESVVDDSQLPKDRFSAERLKGVDSTLKIQPAELGDSAMYLCASSGGPVALLAEAFFGQGTRLTVV.

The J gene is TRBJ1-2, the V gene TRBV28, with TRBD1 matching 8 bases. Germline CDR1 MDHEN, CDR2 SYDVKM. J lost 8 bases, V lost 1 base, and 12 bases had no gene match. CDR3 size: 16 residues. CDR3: CASSLSLFGQGSGYTF. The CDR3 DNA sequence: TGTGCCAGCAGTTTATCCCTCTTCGGACAGGGATCGGGCTACACCTTC.

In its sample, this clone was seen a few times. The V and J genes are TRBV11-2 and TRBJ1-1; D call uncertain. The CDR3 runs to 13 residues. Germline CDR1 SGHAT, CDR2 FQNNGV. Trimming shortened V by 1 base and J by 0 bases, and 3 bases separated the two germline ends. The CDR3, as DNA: TGTGCCAGCAGCTTAGGTGTGAACACTGAAGCTTTCTTT. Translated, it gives CASSLGVNTEAFF.

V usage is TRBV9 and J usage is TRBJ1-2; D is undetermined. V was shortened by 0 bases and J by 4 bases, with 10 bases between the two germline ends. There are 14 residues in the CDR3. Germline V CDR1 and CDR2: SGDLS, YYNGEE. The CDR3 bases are TGTGCCAGCAGCGTAGGCAGCTCCATCTATGGCTACACCTTC. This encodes CASSVGSSIYGYTF.

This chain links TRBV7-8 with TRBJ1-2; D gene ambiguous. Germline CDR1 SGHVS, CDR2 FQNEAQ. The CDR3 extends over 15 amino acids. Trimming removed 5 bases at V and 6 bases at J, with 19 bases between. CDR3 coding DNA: TGTGCCAGCAGCCCCGCGGTGGGGAATACAAATGGCTACACCTTC. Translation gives CASSPAVGNTNGYTF. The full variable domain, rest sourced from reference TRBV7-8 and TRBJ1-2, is GAGVSQSPRYKVAKRGQDVALRCDPISGHVSLFWYQQALGQGPEFLTYFQNEAQLDKSGLPSDRFFAERPEGSVSTLKIQRTQQEDSAVYLCASSPAVGNTNGYTFGSGTRLTVV.

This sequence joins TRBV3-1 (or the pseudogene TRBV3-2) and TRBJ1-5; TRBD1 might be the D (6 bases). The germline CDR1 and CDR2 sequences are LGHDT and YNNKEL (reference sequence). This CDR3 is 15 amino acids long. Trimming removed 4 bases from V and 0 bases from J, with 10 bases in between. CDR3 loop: CASSPDSTSNQPQHF. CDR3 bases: TGTGCCAGCAGCCCGGACAGCACTAGCAATCAGCCCCAGCATTTT.

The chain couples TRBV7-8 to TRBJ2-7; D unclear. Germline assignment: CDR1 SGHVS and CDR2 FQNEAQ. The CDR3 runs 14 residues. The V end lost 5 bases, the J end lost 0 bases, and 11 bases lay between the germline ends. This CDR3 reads CASSRMDGSYEQYF. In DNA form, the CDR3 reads TGTGCCAGCAGCAGGATGGACGGCTCCTACGAGCAGTACTTC.

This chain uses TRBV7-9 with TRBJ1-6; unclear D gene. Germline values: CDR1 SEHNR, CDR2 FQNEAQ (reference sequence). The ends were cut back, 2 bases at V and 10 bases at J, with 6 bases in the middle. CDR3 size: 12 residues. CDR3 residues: CASSLMYSPLHF. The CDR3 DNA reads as TGTGCCAGCAGCTTAATGTACTCACCCCTCCACTTT.

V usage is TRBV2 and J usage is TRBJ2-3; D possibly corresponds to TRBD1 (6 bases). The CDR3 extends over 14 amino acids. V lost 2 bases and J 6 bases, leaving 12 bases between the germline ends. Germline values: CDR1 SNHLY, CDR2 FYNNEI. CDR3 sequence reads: CASSEWGPPDTQYF. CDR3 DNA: TGTGCCAGCAGTGAATGGGGGCCACCCGATACGCAGTATTTT.

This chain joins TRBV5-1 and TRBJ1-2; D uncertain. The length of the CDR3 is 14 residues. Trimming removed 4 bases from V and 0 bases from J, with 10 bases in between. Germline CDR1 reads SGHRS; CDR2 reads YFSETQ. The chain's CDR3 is CASSINQANYGYTF. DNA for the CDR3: TGCGCCAGCAGCATCAACCAGGCTAACTATGGCTACACCTTC.

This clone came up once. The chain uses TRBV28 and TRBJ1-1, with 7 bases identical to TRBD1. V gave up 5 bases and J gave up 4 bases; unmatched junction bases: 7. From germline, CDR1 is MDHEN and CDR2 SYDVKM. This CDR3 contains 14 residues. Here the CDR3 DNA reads TGTGCCAGCAGTGCTGCACAGGGGACCACTGAAGCTTTCTTT. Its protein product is CASSAAQGTTEAFF.

In DNA form, the CDR3 reads TGTGCCAGCAGCCATGTAATAGACCGGGCAGGAGGAGAGACCCAGTACTTC. The encoded protein is CASSHVIDRAGGETQYF. The chain combines TRBV4-2 with TRBJ2-5; TRBD2 might be the D (5 bases). V dropped 3 bases and J dropped 4 bases, with 21 bases sitting between them. This CDR3 spans 17 amino acids. Germline CDR1 and CDR2: LGHNA and YNFKEQ.

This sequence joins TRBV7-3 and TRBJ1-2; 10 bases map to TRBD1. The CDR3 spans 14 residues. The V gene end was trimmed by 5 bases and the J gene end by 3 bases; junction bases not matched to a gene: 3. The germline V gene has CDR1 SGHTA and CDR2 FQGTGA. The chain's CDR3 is CASSMTGGDYGYTF. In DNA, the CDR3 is TGTGCCAGCAGCATGACAGGGGGCGACTATGGCTACACCTTC. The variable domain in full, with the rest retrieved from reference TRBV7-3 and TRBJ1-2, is GAGVSQTPSNKVTEKGKYVELRCDPISGHTALYWYRQSLGQGPEFLIYFQGTGAADDSGLPNDRFFAVRPEGSVSTLKIQRTERGDSAVYLCASSMTGGDYGYTFGSGTRLTVV.

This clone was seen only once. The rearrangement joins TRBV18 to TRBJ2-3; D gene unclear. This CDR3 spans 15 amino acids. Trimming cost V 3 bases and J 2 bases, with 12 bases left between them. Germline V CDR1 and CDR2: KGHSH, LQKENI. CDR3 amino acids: CASSPLGVSTDTQYF. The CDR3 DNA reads TGTGCCAGCTCACCTCTCGGAGTTTCCACAGATACGCAGTATTTT.

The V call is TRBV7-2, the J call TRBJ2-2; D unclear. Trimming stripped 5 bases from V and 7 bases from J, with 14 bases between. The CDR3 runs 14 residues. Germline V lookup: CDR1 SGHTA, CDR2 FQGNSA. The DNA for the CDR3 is TGTGCCAGCAGCCCCCGGGCTGACCACGGGGAGCTGTTTTTT. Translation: CASSPRADHGELFF.

The CDR3 coding sequence is TGTGCCAGCAGCCCTCGGCGGGACACCCTTAACACCGGGGAGCTGTTTTTT. Its protein product is CASSPRRDTLNTGELFF. The rearrangement links TRBV7-8 to TRBJ2-2, with D perhaps TRBD1 or TRBD2 (6 bases each). The ends were cut back, 5 bases at V and 2 bases at J, with 18 bases in the middle. The V gene's germline CDR1 is SGHVS and CDR2 FQNEAQ. This CDR3 contains 17 residues.

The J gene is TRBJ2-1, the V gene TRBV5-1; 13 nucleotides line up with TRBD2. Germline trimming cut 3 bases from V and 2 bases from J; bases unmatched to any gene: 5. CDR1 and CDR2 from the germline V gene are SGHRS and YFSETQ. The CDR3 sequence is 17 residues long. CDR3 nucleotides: TGCGCCAGCAGCTCCGGGACTAGCGGGGTTACCTACAATGAGCAGTTCTTC. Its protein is CASSSGTSGVTYNEQFF. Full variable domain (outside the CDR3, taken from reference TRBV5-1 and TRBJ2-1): KAGVTQTPRYLIKTRGQQVTLSCSPISGHRSVSWYQQTPGQGLQFLFEYFSETQRNKGNFPGRFSGRQFSNSRSEMNVSTLELGDSALYLCASSSGTSGVTYNEQFFGPGTRLTVL.

CDR3 region: CASSFGQGDEQFF. As DNA, the CDR3 is TGTGCCAGCAGCTTCGGACAGGGGGATGAGCAGTTCTTC. The chain uses TRBV7-3 and TRBJ2-1; TRBD1 aligns across 10 bases. The CDR3 loop spans 13 amino acids. Germline lookup yields CDR1 SGHTA and CDR2 FQGTGA. The J segment lost 8 bases and the V segment lost 3 bases, leaving 1 base of the junction unmatched. Using reference TRBV7-3 and TRBJ2-1 for the parts outside the CDR3, the full variable domain is GAGVSQTPSNKVTEKGKYVELRCDPISGHTALYWYRQSLGQGPEFLIYFQGTGAADDSGLPNDRFFAVRPEGSVSTLKIQRTERGDSAVYLCASSFGQGDEQFFGPGTRLTVL.